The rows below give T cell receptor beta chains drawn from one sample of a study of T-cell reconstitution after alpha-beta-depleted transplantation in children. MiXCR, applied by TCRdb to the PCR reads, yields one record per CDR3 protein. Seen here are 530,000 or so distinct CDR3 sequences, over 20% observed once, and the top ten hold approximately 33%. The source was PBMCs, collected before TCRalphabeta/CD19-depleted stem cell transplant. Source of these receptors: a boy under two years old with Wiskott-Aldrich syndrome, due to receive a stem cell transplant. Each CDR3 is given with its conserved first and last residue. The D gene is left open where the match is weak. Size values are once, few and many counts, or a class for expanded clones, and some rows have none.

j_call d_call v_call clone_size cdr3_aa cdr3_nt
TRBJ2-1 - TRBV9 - CASSVESVGLDEQFF TGTGCCAGCAGCGTAGAGTCAGTGGGGCTGGATGAGCAGTTCTTC
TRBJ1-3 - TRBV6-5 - CASSYSGQKRNTIYF TGTGCCAGCAGTTACTCAGGACAGAAAAGAAACACCATATATTTT
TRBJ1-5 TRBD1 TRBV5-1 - CASSLGTGDAQPQHF TGCGCCAGCAGCTTGGGGACAGGGGACGCGCAGCCCCAGCATTTT
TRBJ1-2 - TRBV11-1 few CASSLSLAGYGYTF TGTGCCAGCAGCTTAAGTCTGGCTGGCTATGGCTACACCTTC
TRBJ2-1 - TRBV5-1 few CASSSYGLEQFF TGCGCCAGCAGTTCTTATGGTTTAGAGCAGTTCTTC
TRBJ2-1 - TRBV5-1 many CASSETYNEQFF TGCGCCAGCAGCGAAACCTACAATGAGCAGTTCTTC
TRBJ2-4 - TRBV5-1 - CASSLKRDIQYF TGCGCCAGCAGCTTGAAACGGGACATTCAGTACTTC
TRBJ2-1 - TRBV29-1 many CSVDGGKGSYNEQFF TGCAGCGTTGACGGGGGAAAGGGCTCCTACAATGAGCAGTTCTTC
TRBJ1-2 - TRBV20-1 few CSARETVRGYTF TGCAGTGCTAGAGAAACCGTCCGCGGCTACACCTTC
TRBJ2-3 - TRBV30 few CAWTPSTDTQYF TGTGCCTGGACCCCTAGCACAGATACGCAGTATTTT
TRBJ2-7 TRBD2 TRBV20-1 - CSATPGLSYEQYF TGCAGTGCTACACCGGGACTATCCTACGAGCAGTACTTC
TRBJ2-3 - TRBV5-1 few CASSLTTITDTQYF TGCGCCAGCAGCTTGACTACCATCACAGATACGCAGTATTTT
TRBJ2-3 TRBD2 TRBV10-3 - CAISDWVAGGTDTQYF TGTGCCATCAGTGACTGGGTAGCGGGAGGCACAGATACGCAGTATTTT
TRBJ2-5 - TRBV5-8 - CASLLGGEETQYF TGTGCCAGTCTACTAGGAGGGGAAGAGACCCAGTACTTC
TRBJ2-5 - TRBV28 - CASAHGRAGETQYF TGTGCCAGCGCCCATGGCAGGGCGGGGGAGACCCAGTACTTC
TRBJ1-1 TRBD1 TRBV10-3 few CAISAGDRANTEAFF TGTGCCATCAGCGCGGGGGACAGGGCAAACACTGAAGCTTTCTTT
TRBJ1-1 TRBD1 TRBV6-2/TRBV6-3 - CASSLGQGNFNTEAFF TGTGCCAGCAGCCTTGGACAGGGGAATTTCAACACTGAAGCTTTCTTT
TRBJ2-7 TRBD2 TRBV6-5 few CASSYSGTRHEQYF TGTGCCAGCAGTTATTCCGGGACTAGACACGAGCAGTACTTC
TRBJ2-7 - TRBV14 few CASSQRRNFSYEQYF TGTGCCAGCAGCCAACGACGGAATTTCTCCTACGAGCAGTACTTC
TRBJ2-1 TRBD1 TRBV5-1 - CASSHPGGGYNEQFF TGCGCCAGCAGCCATCCAGGGGGCGGGTACAATGAGCAGTTCTTC
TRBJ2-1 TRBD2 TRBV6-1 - CASRGTSGGNRQFF TGTGCCAGCAGGGGGACTAGCGGGGGCAACAGACAGTTCTTC
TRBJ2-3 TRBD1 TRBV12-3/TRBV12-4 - CASRATGANTDTQYF TGTGCCAGCAGGGCGACAGGGGCCAACACAGATACGCAGTATTTT
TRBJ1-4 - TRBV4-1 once CASSPPGAEKLFF TGCGCCAGCAGCCCGCCGGGGGCAGAAAAACTGTTTTTT
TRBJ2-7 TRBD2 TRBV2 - CASSESGTSGRIAYEQYF TGTGCCAGCAGTGAGAGCGGGACTAGCGGGAGGATCGCCTACGAGCAGTACTTC
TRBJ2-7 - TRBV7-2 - CASSHLDGYYEQYF TGTGCCAGCAGCCACCTGGACGGATACTACGAGCAGTACTTC
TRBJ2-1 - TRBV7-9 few CASSLQVVPYNEQFF TGTGCCAGCAGCTTACAGGTAGTCCCTTACAATGAGCAGTTCTTC
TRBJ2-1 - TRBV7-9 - CASSSHNVIYNEQFF TGTGCCAGCAGCTCACATAATGTCATCTACAATGAGCAGTTCTTC
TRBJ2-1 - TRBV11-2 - CASSRRASEASYNEQFF TGTGCCAGCAGCCGAAGGGCTAGCGAAGCCTCCTACAATGAGCAGTTCTTC
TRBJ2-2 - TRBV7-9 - CASSLIGPANTGELFF TGTGCCAGCAGCTTAATCGGACCAGCGAACACCGGGGAGCTGTTTTTT
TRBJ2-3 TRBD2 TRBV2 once CASSVTAGGPTDTQYF TGTGCCAGCAGTGTAACAGCGGGAGGGCCCACAGATACGCAGTATTTT
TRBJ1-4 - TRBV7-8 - CASTLDLVYGKLFF TGTGCCAGCACCCTGGACCTGGTGTACGGGAAACTGTTTTTT
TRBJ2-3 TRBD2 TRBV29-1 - CSVAGGEGVDTQYF TGCAGCGTTGCTGGGGGGGAAGGCGTAGATACGCAGTATTTT
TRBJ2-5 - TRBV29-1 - CSVEPTAGTQYF TGCAGCGTTGAGCCGACAGCGGGGACCCAGTACTTC
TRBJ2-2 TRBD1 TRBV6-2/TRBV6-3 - CASSRRRKTGAFSTGELFF TGTGCCAGCAGCCGTAGGAGGAAAACAGGGGCATTTAGCACCGGGGAGCTGTTTTTT
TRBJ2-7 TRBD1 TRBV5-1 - CASSLVGQGDEQYF TGCGCCAGCAGCTTGGTGGGACAGGGAGACGAGCAGTACTTC
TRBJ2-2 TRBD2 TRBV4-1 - CASSQAGTSGRKNTGELFF TGCGCCAGCAGCCAGGCCGGGACTAGCGGGAGGAAAAACACCGGGGAGCTGTTTTTT
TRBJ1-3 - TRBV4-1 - CASSQEQGMGFSGNTIYF TGCGCCAGCAGCCAAGAGCAGGGGATGGGGTTCTCTGGAAACACCATATATTTT
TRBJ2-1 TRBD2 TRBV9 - CARPSGSLHNEQFF TGTGCCAGACCGAGCGGGAGTCTCCACAATGAGCAGTTCTTC
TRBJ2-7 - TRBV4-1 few CASSQDFYSYEQYF TGCGCCAGCAGCCAAGATTTTTACTCTTACGAGCAGTACTTC
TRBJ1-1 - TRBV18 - CASSYTAGNTEAFF TGTGCCAGCTCCTACACGGCAGGGAACACTGAAGCTTTCTTT
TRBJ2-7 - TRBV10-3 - CAMGLGEIGEQYF TGTGCCATGGGGTTAGGGGAGATTGGCGAGCAGTACTTC
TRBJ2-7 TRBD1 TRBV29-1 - CSVVRDRQPYEQYF TGCAGCGTTGTTCGGGACAGGCAGCCCTACGAGCAGTACTTC
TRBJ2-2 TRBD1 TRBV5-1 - CASSLIGTGNTGELFF TGCGCCAGCAGTTTGATTGGGACAGGGAACACCGGGGAGCTGTTTTTT
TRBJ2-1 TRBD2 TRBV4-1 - CASREAGGSYNEQFF TGCGCCAGCAGGGAAGCGGGAGGTTCCTACAATGAGCAGTTCTTC
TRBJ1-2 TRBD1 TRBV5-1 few CASSPKDRNYGYTF TGCGCCAGCAGCCCTAAGGACAGGAACTATGGCTACACCTTC
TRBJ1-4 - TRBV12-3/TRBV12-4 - CASSPEWRGEKLFF TGTGCCAGCAGCCCGGAGTGGCGGGGTGAAAAACTGTTTTTT
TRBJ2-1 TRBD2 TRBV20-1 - CSARDGWTSGRAANEQFF TGCAGTGCTAGAGATGGGTGGACTAGCGGGAGGGCCGCCAATGAGCAGTTCTTC
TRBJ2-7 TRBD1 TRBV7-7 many CASSLSDRGYEQYF TGTGCCAGCAGCTTATCGGACAGGGGCTACGAGCAGTACTTC
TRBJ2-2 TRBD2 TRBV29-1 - CSVRGGLAGVGTGELFF TGCAGCGTCCGCGGGGGACTAGCGGGAGTTGGGACCGGGGAGCTGTTTTTT
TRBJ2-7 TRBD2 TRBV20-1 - CSGLSQAGGYEQYF TGCAGTGGTCTTTCCCAAGCGGGAGGCTACGAGCAGTACTTC
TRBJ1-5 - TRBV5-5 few CASSLAQYQPQHF TGTGCCAGCAGCTTGGCGCAGTATCAGCCCCAGCATTTT
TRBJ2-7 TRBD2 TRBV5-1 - CASSIASGLAGDTQYF TGCGCCAGCAGCATTGCTTCGGGACTAGCGGGTGATACGCAGTACTTC
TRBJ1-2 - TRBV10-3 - CAISRGDQKGYGYTF TGTGCCATCAGTAGGGGGGACCAAAAAGGCTATGGCTACACCTTC